This T cell receptor (beta chain) was sequenced for a study of T cells in localized non-small cell lung cancer. Assay: immunoSEQ multiplex PCR; the TCRdb copy retains only in-frame clones and omits some. The sample yields tens of thousands of clones, over 85% seen once. V was pared by 5 bases and J by 0 bases, with 14 bases between. Germline assignment: CDR1 LNHNV and CDR2 YYDKDF (reference sequence). This CDR3 spans 16 amino acids. J is TRBJ2-1 and V is TRBV15; weak D call: TRBD1 (5 bases). The sample consisted of peripheral blood, taken before any cancer treatment. The receptor's source is a male donor aged 60 or over with stage I squamous cell lung carcinoma. The DNA of the CDR3 is TGTGCCACCAGCTCCCCGCGACAGAGCTCCTACAATGAGCAGTTCTTC. This encodes CATSSPRQSSYNEQFF. Variable domain in full (rest from reference TRBV15 and TRBJ2-1): DAMVIQNPRYQVTQFGKPVTLSCSQTLNHNVMYWYQQKSSQAPKLLFHYYDKDFNNEADTPDNFQSRRPNTSFCFLDIRSPGLGDTAMYLCATSSPRQSSYNEQFFGPGTRLTVL.